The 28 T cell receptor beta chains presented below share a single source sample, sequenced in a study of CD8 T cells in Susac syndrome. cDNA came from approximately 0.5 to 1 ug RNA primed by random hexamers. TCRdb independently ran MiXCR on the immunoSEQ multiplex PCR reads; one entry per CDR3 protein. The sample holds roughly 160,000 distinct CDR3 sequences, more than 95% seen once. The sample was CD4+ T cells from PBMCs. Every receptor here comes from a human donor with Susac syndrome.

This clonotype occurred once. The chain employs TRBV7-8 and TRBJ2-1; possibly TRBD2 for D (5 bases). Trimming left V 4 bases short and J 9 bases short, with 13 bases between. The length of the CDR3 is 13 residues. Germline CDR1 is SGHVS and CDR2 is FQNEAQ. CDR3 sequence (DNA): TGTGCCAGCAGCTCCCTGAGGGTCGGTGAGCAGTTCTTC. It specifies CASSSLRVGEQFF. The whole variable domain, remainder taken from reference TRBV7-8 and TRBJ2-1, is GAGVSQSPRYKVAKRGQDVALRCDPISGHVSLFWYQQALGQGPEFLTYFQNEAQLDKSGLPSDRFFAERPEGSVSTLKIQRTQQEDSAVYLCASSSLRVGEQFFGPGTRLTVL.

CDR3 residues: CSARGLAGTNEQFF. In DNA, the CDR3 is TGCAGCGCTAGGGGACTAGCGGGTACCAATGAGCAGTTCTTC. The J gene is TRBJ2-1, the V gene TRBV29-1; TRBD2 agrees at 12 bases. Germline CDR1 reads SQVTM; CDR2 reads ANQGSEA. The CDR3 length is 14 residues. The V and J ends lost 7 bases and 6 bases, in that order; junction bases with no gene match: 7.

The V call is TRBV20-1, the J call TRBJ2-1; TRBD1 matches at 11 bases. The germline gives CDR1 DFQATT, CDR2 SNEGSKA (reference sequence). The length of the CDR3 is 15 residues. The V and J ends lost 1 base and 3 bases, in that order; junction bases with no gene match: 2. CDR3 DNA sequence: TGCAGTGCTAGAGTGGACAGGGGGCTCTACAATGAGCAGTTCTTC. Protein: CSARVDRGLYNEQFF.

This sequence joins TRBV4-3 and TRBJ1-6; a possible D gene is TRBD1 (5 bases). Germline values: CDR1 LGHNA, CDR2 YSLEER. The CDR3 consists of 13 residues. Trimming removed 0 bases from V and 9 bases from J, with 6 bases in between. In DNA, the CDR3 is TGCGCCAGCAGCCAAGACGGGGGTTCACCCCTCCACTTT. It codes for CASSQDGGSPLHF.

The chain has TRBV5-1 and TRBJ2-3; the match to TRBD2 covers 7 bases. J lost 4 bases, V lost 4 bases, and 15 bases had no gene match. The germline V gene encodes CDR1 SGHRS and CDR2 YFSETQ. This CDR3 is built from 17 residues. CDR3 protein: CASSPALLAATADTQYF. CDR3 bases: TGCGCCAGCAGCCCTGCCCTTCTAGCGGCGACGGCAGATACGCAGTATTTT.

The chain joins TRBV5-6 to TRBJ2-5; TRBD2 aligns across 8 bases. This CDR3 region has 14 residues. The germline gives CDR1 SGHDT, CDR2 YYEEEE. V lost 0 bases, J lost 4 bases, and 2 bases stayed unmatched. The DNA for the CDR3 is TGTGCCAGCAGCTTGGATCTAGCGGGAGAGACCCAGTACTTC. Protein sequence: CASSLDLAGETQYF.

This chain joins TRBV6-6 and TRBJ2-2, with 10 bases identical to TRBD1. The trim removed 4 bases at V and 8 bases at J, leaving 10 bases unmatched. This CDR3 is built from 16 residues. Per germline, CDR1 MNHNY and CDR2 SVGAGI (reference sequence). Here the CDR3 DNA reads TGTGCCAGCAGTTCCGGGACAGGGGTAGTACCTGGGGAGCTGTTTTTT. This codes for CASSSGTGVVPGELFF.

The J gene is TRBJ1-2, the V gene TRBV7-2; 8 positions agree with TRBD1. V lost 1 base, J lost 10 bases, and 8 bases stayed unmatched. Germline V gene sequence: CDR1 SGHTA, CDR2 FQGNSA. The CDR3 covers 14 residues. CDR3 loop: CASSLGQGKGDYTF. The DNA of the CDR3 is TGTGCCAGCAGCTTAGGACAGGGGAAGGGGGACTACACCTTC.

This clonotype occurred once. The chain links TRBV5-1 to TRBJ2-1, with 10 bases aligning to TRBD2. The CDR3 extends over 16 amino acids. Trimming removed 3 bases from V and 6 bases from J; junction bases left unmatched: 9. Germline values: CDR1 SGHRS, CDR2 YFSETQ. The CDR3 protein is CASSSYGLAATNEQFF. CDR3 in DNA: TGCGCCAGCAGCTCATACGGACTAGCGGCGACCAATGAGCAGTTCTTC.

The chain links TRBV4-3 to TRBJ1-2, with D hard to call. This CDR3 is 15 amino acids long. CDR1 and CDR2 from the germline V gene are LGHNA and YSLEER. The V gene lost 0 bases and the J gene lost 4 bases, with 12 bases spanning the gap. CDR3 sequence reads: CASSQDEVAVYGYTF. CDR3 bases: TGCGCCAGCAGCCAAGATGAGGTGGCAGTCTATGGCTACACCTTC.

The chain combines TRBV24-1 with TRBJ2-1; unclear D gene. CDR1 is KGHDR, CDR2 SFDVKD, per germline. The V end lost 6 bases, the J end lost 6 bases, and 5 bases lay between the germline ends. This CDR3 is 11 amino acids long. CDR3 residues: CATSYLNEQFF. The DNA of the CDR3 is TGTGCCACCAGTTATCTCAATGAGCAGTTCTTC.

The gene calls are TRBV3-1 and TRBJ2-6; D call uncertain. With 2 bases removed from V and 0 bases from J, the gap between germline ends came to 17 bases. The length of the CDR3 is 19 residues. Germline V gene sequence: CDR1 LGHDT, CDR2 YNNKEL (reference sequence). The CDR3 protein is CASSQRWSKGYSGANVLTF. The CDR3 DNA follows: TGTGCCAGCAGCCAAAGATGGTCGAAAGGTTACTCTGGGGCCAACGTCCTGACTTTC.

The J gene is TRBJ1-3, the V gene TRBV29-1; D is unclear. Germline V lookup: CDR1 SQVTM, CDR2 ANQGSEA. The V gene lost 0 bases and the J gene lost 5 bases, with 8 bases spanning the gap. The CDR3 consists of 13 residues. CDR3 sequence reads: CSVEDLVRNTIYF. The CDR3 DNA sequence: TGCAGCGTTGAAGATCTCGTCAGAAACACCATATATTTT.

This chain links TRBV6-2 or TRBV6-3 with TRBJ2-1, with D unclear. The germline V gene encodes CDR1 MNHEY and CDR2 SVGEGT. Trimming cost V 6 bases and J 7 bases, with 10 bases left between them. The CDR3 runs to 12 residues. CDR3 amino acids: CASRNPLNEQFF. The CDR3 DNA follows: TGTGCCAGCAGAAACCCCTTGAATGAGCAGTTCTTC.

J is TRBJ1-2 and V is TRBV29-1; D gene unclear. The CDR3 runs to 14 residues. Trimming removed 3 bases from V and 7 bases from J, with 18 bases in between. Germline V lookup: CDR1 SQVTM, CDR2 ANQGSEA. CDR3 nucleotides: TGCAGCGTTGAGTCCCAGGTCCCCCTCGGTGGCTACACCTTC. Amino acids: CSVESQVPLGGYTF. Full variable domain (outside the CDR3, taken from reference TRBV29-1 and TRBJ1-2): SAVISQKPSRDICQRGTSLTIQCQVDSQVTMMFWYRQQPGQSLTLIATANQGSEATYESGFVIDKFPISRPNLTFSTLTVSNMSPEDSSIYLCSVESQVPLGGYTFGSGTRLTVV.

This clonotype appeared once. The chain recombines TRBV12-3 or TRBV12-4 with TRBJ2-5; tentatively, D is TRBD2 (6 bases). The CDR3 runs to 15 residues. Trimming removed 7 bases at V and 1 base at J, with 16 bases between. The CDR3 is CASTPGGGIQETQYF. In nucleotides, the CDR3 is TGTGCCAGCACCCCAGGCGGAGGGATCCAAGAGACCCAGTACTTC.

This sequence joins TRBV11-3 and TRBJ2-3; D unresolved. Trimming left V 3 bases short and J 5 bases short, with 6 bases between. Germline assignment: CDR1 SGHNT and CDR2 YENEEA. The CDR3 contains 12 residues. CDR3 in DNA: TGTGCCAGCAGCTTGCACGGAGATACGCAGTATTTT. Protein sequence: CASSLHGDTQYF.

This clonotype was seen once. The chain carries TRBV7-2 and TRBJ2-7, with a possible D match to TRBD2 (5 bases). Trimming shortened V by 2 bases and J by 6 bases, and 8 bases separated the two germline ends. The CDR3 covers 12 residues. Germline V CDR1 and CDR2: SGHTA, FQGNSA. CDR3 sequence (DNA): TGTGCCAGCAGCTTATATGCGGGCGAGCAGTACTTC. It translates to CASSLYAGEQYF. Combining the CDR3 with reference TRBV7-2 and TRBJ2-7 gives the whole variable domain GAGVSQSPSNKVTEKGKDVELRCDPISGHTALYWYRQSLGQGLEFLIYFQGNSAPDKSGLPSDRFSAERTGGSVSTLTIQRTQQEDSAVYLCASSLYAGEQYFGPGTRLTVT.

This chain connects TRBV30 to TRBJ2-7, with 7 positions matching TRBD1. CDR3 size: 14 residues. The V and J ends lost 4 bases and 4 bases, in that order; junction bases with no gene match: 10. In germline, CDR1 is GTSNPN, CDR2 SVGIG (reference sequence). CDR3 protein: CAWNGGTASYEQYF. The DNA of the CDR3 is TGTGCCTGGAACGGTGGGACAGCTAGTTACGAGCAGTACTTC.

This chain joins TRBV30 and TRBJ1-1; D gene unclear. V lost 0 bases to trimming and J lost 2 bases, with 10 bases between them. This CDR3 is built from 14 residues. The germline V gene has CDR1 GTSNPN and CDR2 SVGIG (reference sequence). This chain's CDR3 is CAWSVGRINTEAFF. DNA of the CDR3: TGTGCCTGGAGTGTAGGGCGTATAAACACTGAAGCTTTCTTT.

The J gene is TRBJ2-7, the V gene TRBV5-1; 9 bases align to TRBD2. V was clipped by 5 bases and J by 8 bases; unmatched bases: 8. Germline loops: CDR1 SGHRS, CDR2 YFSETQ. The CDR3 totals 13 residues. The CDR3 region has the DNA TGCGCCAGCAGTGCTAGCGGGACAAATCAGCAGTACTTC. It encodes CASSASGTNQQYF.

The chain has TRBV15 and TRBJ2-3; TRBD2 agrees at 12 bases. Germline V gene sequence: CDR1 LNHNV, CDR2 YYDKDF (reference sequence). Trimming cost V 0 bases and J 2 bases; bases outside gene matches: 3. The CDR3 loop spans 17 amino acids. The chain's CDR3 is CATSRDGTSGYTDTQYF. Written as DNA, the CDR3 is TGTGCCACCAGCAGAGACGGGACTAGCGGGTACACAGATACGCAGTATTTT.

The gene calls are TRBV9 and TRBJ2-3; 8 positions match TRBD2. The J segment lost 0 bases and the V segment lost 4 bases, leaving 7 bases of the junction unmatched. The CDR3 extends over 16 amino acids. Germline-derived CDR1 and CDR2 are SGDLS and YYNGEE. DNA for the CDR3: TGTGCCAGCAGCTTCGATAGCGGGGCTAGCACAGATACGCAGTATTTT. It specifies CASSFDSGASTDTQYF.

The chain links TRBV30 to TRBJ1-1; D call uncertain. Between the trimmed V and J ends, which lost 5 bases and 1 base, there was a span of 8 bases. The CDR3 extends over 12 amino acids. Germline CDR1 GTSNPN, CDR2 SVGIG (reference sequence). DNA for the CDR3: TGTGCCTGGGGCCTCTCGAACACTGAAGCTTTCTTT. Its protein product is CAWGLSNTEAFF.

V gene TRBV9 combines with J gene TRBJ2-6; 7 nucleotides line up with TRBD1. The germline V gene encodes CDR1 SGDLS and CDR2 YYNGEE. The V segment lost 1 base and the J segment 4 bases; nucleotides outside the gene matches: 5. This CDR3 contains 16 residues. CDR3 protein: CASSVPTGVGANVLTF. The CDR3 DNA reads TGTGCCAGCAGCGTACCAACAGGGGTCGGGGCCAACGTCCTGACTTTC.

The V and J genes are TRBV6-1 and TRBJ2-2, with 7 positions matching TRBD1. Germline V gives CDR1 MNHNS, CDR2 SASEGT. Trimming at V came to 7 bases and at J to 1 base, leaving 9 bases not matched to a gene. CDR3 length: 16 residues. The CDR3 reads CASTILTGKNTGELFF. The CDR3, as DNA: TGTGCCAGCACAATCTTGACAGGGAAGAACACCGGGGAGCTGTTTTTT.

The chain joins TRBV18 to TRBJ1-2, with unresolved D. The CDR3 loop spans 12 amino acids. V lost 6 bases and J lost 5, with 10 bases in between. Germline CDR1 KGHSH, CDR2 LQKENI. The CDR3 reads CASSTDMYGYTF. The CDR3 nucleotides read TGTGCCAGCTCTACAGACATGTATGGCTACACCTTC.

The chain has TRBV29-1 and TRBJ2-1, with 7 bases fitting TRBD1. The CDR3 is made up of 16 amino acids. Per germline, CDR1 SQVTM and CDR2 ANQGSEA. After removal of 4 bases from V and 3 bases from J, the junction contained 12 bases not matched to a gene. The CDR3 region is CSVVINRGQIYNEQFF. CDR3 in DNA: TGCAGCGTTGTAATCAACAGGGGTCAAATCTACAATGAGCAGTTCTTC.